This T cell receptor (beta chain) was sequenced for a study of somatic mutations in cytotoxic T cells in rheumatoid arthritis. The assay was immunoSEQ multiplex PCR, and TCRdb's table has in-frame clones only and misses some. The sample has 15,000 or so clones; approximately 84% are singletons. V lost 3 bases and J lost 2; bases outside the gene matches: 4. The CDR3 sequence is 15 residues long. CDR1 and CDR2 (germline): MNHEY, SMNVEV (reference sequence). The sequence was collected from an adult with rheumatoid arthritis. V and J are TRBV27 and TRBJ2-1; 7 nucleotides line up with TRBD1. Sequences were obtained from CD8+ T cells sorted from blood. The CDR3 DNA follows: TGTGCCAGCAGTTTCGAGGGACAGACCTACAATGAGCAGTTCTTC. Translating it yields CASSFEGQTYNEQFF.